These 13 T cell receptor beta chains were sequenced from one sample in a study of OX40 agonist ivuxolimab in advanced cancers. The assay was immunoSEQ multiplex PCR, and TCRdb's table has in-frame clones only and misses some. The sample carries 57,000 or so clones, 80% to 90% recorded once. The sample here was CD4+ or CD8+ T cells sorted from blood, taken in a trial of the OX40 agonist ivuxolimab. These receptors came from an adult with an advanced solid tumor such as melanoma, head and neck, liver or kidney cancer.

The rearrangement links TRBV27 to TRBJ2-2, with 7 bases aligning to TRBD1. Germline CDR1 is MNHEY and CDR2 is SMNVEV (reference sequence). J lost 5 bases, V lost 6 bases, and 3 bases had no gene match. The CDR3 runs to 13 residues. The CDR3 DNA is TGTGCCAGCAGGAAGACAGGGACCGGGGAGCTGTTTTTT. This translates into CASRKTGTGELFF.

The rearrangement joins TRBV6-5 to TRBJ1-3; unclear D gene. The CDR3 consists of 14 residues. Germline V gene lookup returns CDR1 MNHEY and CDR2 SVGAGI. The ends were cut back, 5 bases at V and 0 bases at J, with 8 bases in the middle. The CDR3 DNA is TGTGCCAGCAGTAAACTATCCTCTGGAAACACCATATATTTT. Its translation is CASSKLSSGNTIYF.

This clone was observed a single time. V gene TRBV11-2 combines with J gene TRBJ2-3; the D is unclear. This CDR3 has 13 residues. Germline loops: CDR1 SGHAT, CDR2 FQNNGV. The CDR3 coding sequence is TGTGAAGGTGGGGTGGAACACACAGATACGCAGTATTTT. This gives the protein CEGGVEHTDTQYF.

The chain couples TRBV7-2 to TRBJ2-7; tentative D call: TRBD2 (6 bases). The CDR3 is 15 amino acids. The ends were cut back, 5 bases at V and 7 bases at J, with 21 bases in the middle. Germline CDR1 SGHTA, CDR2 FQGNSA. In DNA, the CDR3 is TGTGCCAGCAGCCCTTCCTCCCAATATGCGGGGGAGCAGTACTTC. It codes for CASSPSSQYAGEQYF.

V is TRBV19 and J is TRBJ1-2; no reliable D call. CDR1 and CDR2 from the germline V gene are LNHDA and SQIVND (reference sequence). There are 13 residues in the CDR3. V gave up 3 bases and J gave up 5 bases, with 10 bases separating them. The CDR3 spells CASSINRGYGYTF. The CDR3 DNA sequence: TGTGCCAGTAGTATTAACAGAGGTTATGGCTACACCTTC.

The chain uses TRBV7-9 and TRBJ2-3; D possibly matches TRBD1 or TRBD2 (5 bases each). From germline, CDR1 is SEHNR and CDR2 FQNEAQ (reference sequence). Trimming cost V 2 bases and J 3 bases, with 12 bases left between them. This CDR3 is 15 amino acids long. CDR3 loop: CASSLWGTGTDTQYF. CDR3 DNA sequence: TGTGCCAGCAGCTTATGGGGGACCGGGACAGATACGCAGTATTTT. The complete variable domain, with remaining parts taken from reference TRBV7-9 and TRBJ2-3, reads DTGVSQNPRHKITKRGQNVTFRCDPISEHNRLYWYRQTLGQGPEFLTYFQNEAQLEKSRLLSDRFSAERPKGSFSTLEIQRTEQGDSAMYLCASSLWGTGTDTQYFGPGTRLTVL.

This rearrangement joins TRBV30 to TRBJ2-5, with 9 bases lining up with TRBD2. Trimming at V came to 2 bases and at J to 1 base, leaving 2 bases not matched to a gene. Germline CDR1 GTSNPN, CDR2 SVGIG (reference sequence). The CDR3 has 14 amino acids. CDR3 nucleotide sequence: TGTGCCTGGAGTCGGACTAGCGTCCAAGAGACCCAGTACTTC. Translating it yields CAWSRTSVQETQYF.

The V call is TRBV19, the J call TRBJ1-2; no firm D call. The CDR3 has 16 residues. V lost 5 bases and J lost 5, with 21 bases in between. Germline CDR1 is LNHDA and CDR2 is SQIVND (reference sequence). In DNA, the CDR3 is TGTGCCAGTAGTGCCGTTTCCAGCAGGAGAGCTTATGGCTACACCTTC. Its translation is CASSAVSSRRAYGYTF.

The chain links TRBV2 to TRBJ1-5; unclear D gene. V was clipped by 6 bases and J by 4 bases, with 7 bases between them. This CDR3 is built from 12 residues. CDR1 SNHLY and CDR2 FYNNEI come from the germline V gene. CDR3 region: CASRESNQPQHF. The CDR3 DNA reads TGTGCCAGCAGGGAATCAAATCAGCCCCAGCATTTT.

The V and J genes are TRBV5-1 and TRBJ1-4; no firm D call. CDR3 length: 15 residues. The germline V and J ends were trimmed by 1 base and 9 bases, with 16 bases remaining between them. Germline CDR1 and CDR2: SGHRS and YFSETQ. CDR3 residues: CASSLYFGDPKKLFF. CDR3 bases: TGCGCCAGCAGCTTGTATTTCGGGGATCCGAAAAAACTGTTTTTT. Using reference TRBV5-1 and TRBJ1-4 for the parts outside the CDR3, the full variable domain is KAGVTQTPRYLIKTRGQQVTLSCSPISGHRSVSWYQQTPGQGLQFLFEYFSETQRNKGNFPGRFSGRQFSNSRSEMNVSTLELGDSALYLCASSLYFGDPKKLFFGSGTQLSVL.

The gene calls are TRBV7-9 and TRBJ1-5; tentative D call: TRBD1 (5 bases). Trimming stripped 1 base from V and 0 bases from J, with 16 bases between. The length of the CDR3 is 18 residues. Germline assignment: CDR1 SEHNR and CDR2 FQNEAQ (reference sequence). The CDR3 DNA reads TGTGCCAGCAGCTTAGGGGACCTTGGGGCAAGTAGCAATCAGCCCCAGCATTTT. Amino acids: CASSLGDLGASSNQPQHF.

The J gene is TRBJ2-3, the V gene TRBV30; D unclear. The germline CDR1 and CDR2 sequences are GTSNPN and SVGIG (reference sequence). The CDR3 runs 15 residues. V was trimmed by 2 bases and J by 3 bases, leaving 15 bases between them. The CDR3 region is CAWSNFRTRTDTQYF. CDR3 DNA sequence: TGTGCCTGGAGTAATTTCCGTACCAGGACAGATACGCAGTATTTT.

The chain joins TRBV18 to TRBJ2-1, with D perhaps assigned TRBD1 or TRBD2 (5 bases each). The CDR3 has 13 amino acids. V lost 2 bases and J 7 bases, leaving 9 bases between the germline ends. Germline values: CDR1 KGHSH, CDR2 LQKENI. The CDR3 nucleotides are TGTGCCAGCTCACCAGGGGGAGTTAATGAGCAGTTCTTC. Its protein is CASSPGGVNEQFF.